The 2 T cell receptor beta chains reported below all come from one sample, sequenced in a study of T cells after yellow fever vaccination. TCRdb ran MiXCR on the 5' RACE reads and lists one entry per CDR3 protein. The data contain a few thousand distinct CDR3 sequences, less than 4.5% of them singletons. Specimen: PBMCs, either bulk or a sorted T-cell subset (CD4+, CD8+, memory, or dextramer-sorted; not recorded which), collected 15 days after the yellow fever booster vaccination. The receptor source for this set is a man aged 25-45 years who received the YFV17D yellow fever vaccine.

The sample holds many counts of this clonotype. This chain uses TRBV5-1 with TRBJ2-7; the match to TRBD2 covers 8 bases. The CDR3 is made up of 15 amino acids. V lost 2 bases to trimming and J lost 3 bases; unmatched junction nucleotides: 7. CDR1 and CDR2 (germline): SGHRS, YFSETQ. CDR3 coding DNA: TGCGCCAGCAGCTTTCGCGGGGGGCGGTTCTACGAGCAGTACTTC. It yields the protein CASSFRGGRFYEQYF. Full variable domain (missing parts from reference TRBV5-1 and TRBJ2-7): KAGVTQTPRYLIKTRGQQVTLSCSPISGHRSVSWYQQTPGQGLQFLFEYFSETQRNKGNFPGRFSGRQFSNSRSEMNVSTLELGDSALYLCASSFRGGRFYEQYFGPGTRLTVT.

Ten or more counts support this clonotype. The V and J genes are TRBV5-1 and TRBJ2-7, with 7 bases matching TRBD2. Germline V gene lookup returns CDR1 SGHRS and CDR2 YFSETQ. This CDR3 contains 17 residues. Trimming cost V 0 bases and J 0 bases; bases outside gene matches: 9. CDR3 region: CASSLGGPSGSSYEQYF. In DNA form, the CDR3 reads TGCGCCAGCAGCTTGGGGGGTCCTAGCGGAAGCTCCTACGAGCAGTACTTC.